Each of the 30 T cell receptor beta chains below was sequenced from the same sample in a study of cytomegalovirus exposure and HLA in healthy donors. With 60 Vbeta and 13 Jbeta primers, the PCR was carried out. Measured with immunoSEQ multiplex PCR; TCRdb has only the in-frame clones, and not every one. The top ten clones hold 1.5% to 2% of a sample with 150,000 to 200,000 clones, about four fifths of them seen once. Sequencing used PBMCs. These receptor sequences come from a man between 18 and 29 years old in good health and CMV-seronegative.

Only a few counts were recorded for this clone. V and J are TRBV7-9 and TRBJ2-1; D might be TRBD1 (6 bases). CDR1 and CDR2 from the germline V gene are SEHNR and FQNEAQ (reference sequence). With 5 bases removed from V and 5 bases from J, the gap between germline ends came to 16 bases. This CDR3 contains 15 residues. The CDR3, as DNA: TGTGCCAGCAGCCAGACAGGAGCTTCAGACAATGAGCAGTTCTTC. It encodes CASSQTGASDNEQFF.

V gene TRBV27 combines with J gene TRBJ2-1; D remains unclear. The V gene lost 6 bases and the J gene lost 2 bases, with 14 bases spanning the gap. From germline, CDR1 is MNHEY and CDR2 SMNVEV (reference sequence). The CDR3 is 15 amino acids. CDR3 coding DNA: TGTGCCAGCAGGCCCTACGACACAACCTACAATGAGCAGTTCTTC. Amino acids: CASRPYDTTYNEQFF.

The chain is built from TRBV10-3 and TRBJ2-7; D possibly corresponds to TRBD2 (6 bases). CDR3 size: 14 residues. The V gene lost 10 bases and the J gene lost 5 bases, with 21 bases spanning the gap. Germline lookup yields CDR1 ENHRY and CDR2 SYGVKD. The CDR3 nucleotides read TGTGCCACCTCATCAGGCGTCTCGGGAGACGAGCAGTACTTC. Its protein product is CATSSGVSGDEQYF.

The rearrangement joins TRBV23-1 to TRBJ1-2; D gene uncertain. TRBV23-1 is identified as an open reading frame with a role that is uncertain. The CDR3 has 16 residues. Trimming took 1 base from V and 8 from J, leaving 20 bases between them. CDR3 DNA: TGCGCCAGCAGTCAATATACCACAATAGCGTCTTGGGGCTACACCTTC. Encoded protein: CASSQYTTIASWGYTF.

The rearrangement uses TRBV29-1 and TRBJ2-2, with a possible D match to TRBD2 (6 bases). Germline CDR1 and CDR2: SQVTM and ANQGSEA. The CDR3 is 16 residues long. The ends were cut back, 1 base at V and 0 bases at J, with 12 bases in the middle. The CDR3 nucleotides are TGCAGCGTTGAAGGGGGGGACGACGCGAACACCGGGGAGCTGTTTTTT. It is translated as CSVEGGDDANTGELFF.

The chain couples TRBV28 to TRBJ1-5; D is uncertain. The ends were cut back, 3 bases at V and 0 bases at J, with 12 bases in the middle. There are 16 residues in the CDR3. CDR1 and CDR2 from the germline V gene are MDHEN and SYDVKM. CDR3 sequence reads: CASSFSGRDSNQPQHF. Written as DNA, the CDR3 is TGTGCCAGCAGTTTCTCAGGCCGAGATAGCAATCAGCCCCAGCATTTT.

The DNA of the CDR3 is TGTGCCAGCTCACCGAGACTAGCGGGACCCACCGGGGAGCTGTTTTTT. Translated: CASSPRLAGPTGELFF. The rearrangement uses TRBV18 and TRBJ2-2, with 11 bases aligning to TRBD2. V shed 3 bases, J shed 4 bases, and the junction held 4 bases outside the gene matches. From germline, CDR1 is KGHSH and CDR2 LQKENI. The CDR3 is 16 residues long.

This chain connects TRBV7-8 to TRBJ2-7, with D tentatively TRBD2 (6 bases). The CDR3 is made up of 14 amino acids. In germline, CDR1 is SGHVS, CDR2 FQNEAQ. V lost 3 bases and J 4 bases, leaving 13 bases between the germline ends. CDR3 nucleotide sequence: TGTGCCAGCAGCTTTGCGGGGTCAGCTTACGAGCAGTACTTC. Encoded protein: CASSFAGSAYEQYF.

V usage is TRBV6-1 and J usage is TRBJ1-2; weak D call: TRBD1 (6 bases). Between the trimmed V and J ends, which lost 2 bases and 4 bases, there was a span of 17 bases. CDR1 and CDR2 (germline): MNHNS, SASEGT. The CDR3 has 16 residues. The CDR3: CASSEIPAGGFYGYTF. In nucleotides, the CDR3 is TGTGCCAGCAGTGAAATTCCGGCGGGGGGCTTCTATGGCTACACCTTC.

The chain uses TRBV6-1 and TRBJ2-3; D uncertain. The CDR3 has 15 residues. Germline lookup yields CDR1 MNHNS and CDR2 SASEGT. The V gene lost 6 bases and the J gene lost 2 bases, with 15 bases spanning the gap. The CDR3 DNA follows: TGTGCCAGCAGCTCCGCAAGGCTAGACACAGATACGCAGTATTTT. It yields the protein CASSSARLDTDTQYF.

V usage is TRBV9 and J usage is TRBJ2-1, with 9 bases aligning to TRBD2. The CDR3 sequence is 15 residues long. The germline gives CDR1 SGDLS, CDR2 YYNGEE. V lost 4 bases, J lost 6 bases, and 8 bases stayed unmatched. The CDR3 is CASSFSGSPTNEQFF. The DNA of the CDR3 is TGTGCCAGCAGCTTTAGCGGGAGTCCTACCAATGAGCAGTTCTTC.

DNA of the CDR3: TGCGCCAGCAGCATGGTGTTACAGAATGTTAACTATGGCTACACCTTC. Its translation is CASSMVLQNVNYGYTF. The chain uses TRBV5-1 and TRBJ1-2; D not resolved. This CDR3 contains 16 residues. Between the trimmed V and J ends, which lost 4 bases and 1 base, there was a span of 17 bases. The V gene's germline CDR1 is SGHRS and CDR2 YFSETQ.

The chain employs TRBV7-9 and TRBJ2-5, with D tentatively TRBD1 (5 bases). Germline CDR1 and CDR2: SEHNR and FQNEAQ (reference sequence). The V end lost 3 bases, the J end lost 5 bases, and 16 bases lay between the germline ends. The CDR3 runs to 15 residues. The CDR3 is CASSFLPGLGETQYF. CDR3 nucleotides: TGTGCCAGCAGCTTCCTACCAGGGTTGGGGGAGACCCAGTACTTC.

The chain combines TRBV7-2 with TRBJ1-1; D is perhaps TRBD1 (5 bases). CDR3 length: 14 residues. The germline gives CDR1 SGHTA, CDR2 FQGNSA. Trimming took off 1 base at V and 5 bases at J, with 11 bases between the two ends. The CDR3 DNA sequence: TGTGCCAGCAGCTTAGGGGGGGGAGATACTGAAGCTTTCTTT. This encodes CASSLGGGDTEAFF. The full variable domain, completed using reference TRBV7-2 and TRBJ1-1, is GAGVSQSPSNKVTEKGKDVELRCDPISGHTALYWYRQSLGQGLEFLIYFQGNSAPDKSGLPSDRFSAERTGGSVSTLTIQRTQQEDSAVYLCASSLGGGDTEAFFGQGTRLTVV.

The V and J genes are TRBV6-5 and TRBJ2-7; 8 bases agree with TRBD2. V dropped 10 bases and J dropped 0; count of bases not matched to a gene: 11. There are 15 residues in the CDR3. The V gene's germline CDR1 is MNHEY and CDR2 SVGAGI. The CDR3 loop reads CATGAGAVTSYEQYF. As DNA, the CDR3 is TGTGCCACCGGAGCGGGGGCCGTGACCTCCTACGAGCAGTACTTC.

The chain couples TRBV27 to TRBJ2-7, with D tentatively TRBD2 (6 bases). Germline CDR1 reads MNHEY; CDR2 reads SMNVEV (reference sequence). The CDR3 length is 15 residues. V was shortened by 0 bases and J by 5 bases, with 14 bases between the two germline ends. This chain's CDR3 is CASSLSMGTFDEQYF. The CDR3 DNA reads as TGTGCCAGCAGTTTATCGATGGGGACTTTCGACGAGCAGTACTTC.

The chain couples TRBV18 to TRBJ2-5; 9 positions agree with TRBD2. CDR1 is KGHSH and CDR2 is LQKENI in the germline V gene. The CDR3 runs 15 residues. With 1 base clipped from V and 4 bases from J, the junction kept 4 bases outside the gene matches. Here the CDR3 DNA reads TGTGCCAGCTCACCACTAGCGGGAGTTCCAGAGACCCAGTACTTC. Translation gives CASSPLAGVPETQYF.

This clone was observed a few times. The chain combines TRBV4-3 with TRBJ2-1, with TRBD2 identical over 13 bases. CDR3 length: 19 residues. Germline V CDR1 and CDR2: LGHNA, YSLEER. The ends lost 1 base at V and 1 base at J; junction bases unmatched: 7. The CDR3 reads CASSQGGTSGTKSYNEQFF. Written as DNA, the CDR3 is TGCGCCAGCAGCCAAGGGGGGACTAGCGGGACCAAATCCTACAATGAGCAGTTCTTC.

The V and J genes are TRBV5-6 and TRBJ1-2; TRBD1 agrees at 7 bases. The CDR3 extends over 15 amino acids. V was pared by 0 bases and J by 1 base, with 3 bases of the junction left unmatched. Germline CDR1 reads SGHDT; CDR2 reads YYEEEE. The CDR3 spells CASSLEDRRNYGYTF. CDR3 DNA: TGTGCCAGCAGCTTGGAGGACAGGCGTAACTATGGCTACACCTTC.

The chain uses TRBV15 and TRBJ2-7; 10 bases map to TRBD2. The CDR3 is 16 amino acids. Germline V gene sequence: CDR1 LNHNV, CDR2 YYDKDF (reference sequence). V lost 5 bases, J lost 0 bases, and 7 bases stayed unmatched. CDR3 region: CATSGETSGNSYEQYF. The CDR3 DNA reads as TGTGCCACCAGCGGCGAAACTAGCGGGAACTCCTACGAGCAGTACTTC.

This clone was observed a handful of times. CDR3 coding DNA: TGTGCCAGCAGTCGCCCCTGGACAGGGAACTACGAGCAGTACTTC. Its protein product is CASSRPWTGNYEQYF. The J gene is TRBJ2-7, the V gene TRBV28; TRBD1 matches 8 bases. V was clipped by 5 bases and J by 3 bases; unmatched bases: 9. The CDR3 sequence is 15 residues long. The germline gives CDR1 MDHEN, CDR2 SYDVKM.

CDR3 amino acids: CASSLGVDTQETQYF. DNA of the CDR3: TGTGCCAGCAGCTTGGGGGTGGACACACAAGAGACCCAGTACTTC. This chain uses TRBV5-6 with TRBJ2-5; tentative D call: TRBD1 (5 bases). The V gene lost 0 bases and the J gene lost 2 bases, with 11 bases spanning the gap. Germline V gives CDR1 SGHDT, CDR2 YYEEEE. This CDR3 region has 15 residues.

The genes are TRBV9 and TRBJ2-1; TRBD2 matches at 8 bases. Germline V gives CDR1 SGDLS, CDR2 YYNGEE. The length of the CDR3 is 16 residues. Germline trimming cut 0 bases from V and 7 bases from J; bases unmatched to any gene: 9. This CDR3 is CASSVGGAGEWNEQFF. In DNA form, the CDR3 reads TGTGCCAGCAGCGTAGGTGGAGCGGGAGAGTGGAATGAGCAGTTCTTC.

The V call is TRBV19, the J call TRBJ1-2; D not certain. Trimming took 3 bases from V and 2 from J, leaving 7 bases between them. The germline V gene has CDR1 LNHDA and CDR2 SQIVND (reference sequence). This CDR3 is 13 amino acids long. The CDR3 DNA sequence: TGTGCCAGTAGTATTGCGGAGAACTATGGCTACACCTTC. This codes for CASSIAENYGYTF.

The chain has TRBV11-2 and TRBJ2-3; TRBD2 matches 7 bases. Germline CDR1 and CDR2: SGHAT and FQNNGV. The J segment lost 5 bases and the V segment lost 1 base, leaving 9 bases of the junction unmatched. CDR3 size: 16 residues. DNA of the CDR3: TGTGCCAGCAGCTTAGGCGAGGGACTAACACAAGATACGCAGTATTTT. It codes for CASSLGEGLTQDTQYF.

The rearrangement joins TRBV6-1 to TRBJ2-5; 7 nucleotides match TRBD1. The end of the DNA aligns better with TRBJ2-7, so the J call may be wrong. The CDR3 runs 15 residues. CDR1 and CDR2 (germline): MNHNS, SASEGT. The CDR3 reads CASSEPSTGSYEQYF. In DNA form, the CDR3 reads TGTGCCAGCAGTGAACCCTCGACAGGGTCCTACGAGCAGTACTTC.

The chain combines TRBV7-2 with TRBJ1-2; no definite D call. Per germline, CDR1 SGHTA and CDR2 FQGNSA. V lost 0 bases and J 1 base, leaving 9 bases between the germline ends. The CDR3 length is 15 residues. In DNA, the CDR3 is TGTGCCAGCAGCTTAGCTTACAACAGTAACTATGGCTACACCTTC. As protein: CASSLAYNSNYGYTF.

This clone came up a few times. The genes are TRBV28 and TRBJ2-6; a possible D gene is TRBD2 (5 bases). Germline V gene lookup returns CDR1 MDHEN and CDR2 SYDVKM. This CDR3 has 13 residues. Here the CDR3 reads CASGVAGANVLTF. DNA for the CDR3: TGTGCTTCCGGGGTGGCTGGGGCCAACGTCCTGACTTTC.

The V and J genes are TRBV7-9 and TRBJ1-4; D perhaps matches TRBD1 (5 bases). CDR1 and CDR2 from the germline V gene are SEHNR and FQNEAQ (reference sequence). The V gene lost 4 bases and the J gene lost 4 bases, with 13 bases spanning the gap. The CDR3 loop spans 15 amino acids. The CDR3 coding sequence is TGTGCCAGCAGCTCCAACCAGGGAAATAATGAAAAACTGTTTTTT. This sequence encodes CASSSNQGNNEKLFF.

The chain combines TRBV7-2 with TRBJ1-6; the D is unclear. Germline loops: CDR1 SGHTA, CDR2 FQGNSA. This CDR3 is built from 15 residues. Trimming removed 5 bases at V and 6 bases at J, with 14 bases between. CDR3 DNA: TGTGCCAGCAGCGCCCCACGGGGTGCTAATTCACCCCTCCACTTT. Residues: CASSAPRGANSPLHF.